The 8 T cell receptor beta chains reported below all come from one sample, sequenced in a study of cytomegalovirus exposure and HLA in healthy donors. PCR was performed using 60 Vbeta and 13 Jbeta primers. Data came from immunoSEQ multiplex PCR; TCRdb stores just in-frame clones and leaves some out. The sample records over 150,000 clones, roughly four fifths being singletons. The sequenced sample was PBMCs. The receptors here all came from a male donor in good health and CMV-seronegative.

V is TRBV30 and J is TRBJ1-1; TRBD1 is a possible D gene (6 bases). Trimming removed 1 base at V and 7 bases at J, with 10 bases between. The germline gives CDR1 GTSNPN, CDR2 SVGIG (reference sequence). The CDR3 has 12 residues. The CDR3 loop is CAWSGGGGEAFF. The CDR3 nucleotides read TGTGCCTGGAGTGGAGGGGGGGGTGAAGCTTTCTTT. Together with reference TRBV30 and TRBJ1-1, the CDR3 gives the full variable domain: SQTIHQWPATLVQPVGSPLSLECTVEGTSNPNLYWYRQAAGRGLQLLFYSVGIGQISSEVPQNLSASRPQDRQFILSSKKLLLSDSGFYLCAWSGGGGEAFFGQGTRLTVV.

V gene TRBV20-1 combines with J gene TRBJ2-3; D may be TRBD2 (6 bases). Germline loops: CDR1 DFQATT, CDR2 SNEGSKA (reference sequence). CDR3 size: 11 residues. V dropped 8 bases and J dropped 5 bases, with 11 bases sitting between them. The CDR3 DNA reads TGCAGTTCCAGAGCGGGAGATACGCAGTATTTT. This encodes CSSRAGDTQYF.

The rearrangement uses TRBV9 and TRBJ1-2; D gene uncertain. The V end was cut by 0 bases, the J end by 5 bases, with 14 bases between. The CDR3 length is 15 residues. Germline CDR1 and CDR2: SGDLS and YYNGEE. CDR3 DNA sequence: TGTGCCAGCAGCGTAGACGTCGGCGGGCGATATGGCTACACCTTC. It yields the protein CASSVDVGGRYGYTF.

V gene TRBV5-8 combines with J gene TRBJ1-2, with D maybe TRBD1 (6 bases). CDR1 and CDR2 from the germline V gene are SGHTS and YDEGEE. Trimming left V 5 bases short and J 4 bases short, with 12 bases between. This CDR3 is 13 amino acids long. The CDR3 reads CASRMGTPYGYTF. The DNA for the CDR3 is TGTGCCAGCAGAATGGGGACACCCTATGGCTACACCTTC.

V gene TRBV4-1 combines with J gene TRBJ2-1, with TRBD2 matching 15 bases. J gave up 5 bases and V 5 bases, and 1 base lay outside the gene matches. CDR1 and CDR2 from the germline V gene are MGHRA and YSYEKL. The CDR3 is 15 amino acids. The DNA for the CDR3 is TGCGCCAGCAGCGGACTAGCGGGAGGGAACAATGAGCAGTTCTTC. It translates to CASSGLAGGNNEQFF.

This clone is a singleton in its sample. V and J are TRBV6-1 and TRBJ1-1; 8 nucleotides match TRBD1. The CDR3 extends over 13 amino acids. The V gene end was trimmed by 7 bases and the J gene end by 10 bases; junction bases not matched to a gene: 11. Per the germline V gene, CDR1 is MNHNS and CDR2 is SASEGT. The DNA for the CDR3 is TGTGCCAGCACAGGCGAGACAGGGGTAGGAGCTTTCTTT. Its translation is CASTGETGVGAFF.

In DNA form, the CDR3 reads TGTGCCAGCAGCTTAGCGCGTACCAGCACAGATACGCAGTATTTT. Encoded protein: CASSLARTSTDTQYF. The chain joins TRBV7-9 to TRBJ2-3; D is ambiguous. The germline V gene encodes CDR1 SEHNR and CDR2 FQNEAQ (reference sequence). The V end lost 0 bases, the J end lost 0 bases, and 7 bases lay between the germline ends. There are 15 residues in the CDR3.

The chain joins TRBV6-6 to TRBJ1-1; 7 nucleotides agree with TRBD1. This CDR3 comprises 16 residues. From germline, CDR1 is MNHNY and CDR2 SVGAGI (reference sequence). V gave up 8 bases and J gave up 0 bases; unmatched junction bases: 12. The CDR3, as DNA: TGTGCCAGCCTCCAACAGGGGCGGGTGGTGAACACTGAAGCTTTCTTT. This gives the protein CASLQQGRVVNTEAFF.